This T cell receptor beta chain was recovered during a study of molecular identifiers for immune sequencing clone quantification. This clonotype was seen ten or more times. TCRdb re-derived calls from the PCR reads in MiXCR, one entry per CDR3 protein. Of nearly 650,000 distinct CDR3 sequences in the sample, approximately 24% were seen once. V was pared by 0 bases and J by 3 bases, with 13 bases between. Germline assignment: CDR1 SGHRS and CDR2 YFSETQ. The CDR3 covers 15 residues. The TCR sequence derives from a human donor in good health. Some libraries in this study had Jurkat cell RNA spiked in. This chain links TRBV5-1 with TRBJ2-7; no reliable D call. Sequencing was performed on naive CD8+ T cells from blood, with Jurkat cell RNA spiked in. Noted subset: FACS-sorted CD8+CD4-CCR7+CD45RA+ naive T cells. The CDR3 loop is CASSLAGWGYYEQYF. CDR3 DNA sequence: TGCGCCAGCAGCTTGGCGGGCTGGGGATACTACGAGCAGTACTTC.